Following are 10 T cell receptor beta chains from one sample sequenced in a study of cytomegalovirus exposure and HLA in healthy donors. Using immunoSEQ multiplex PCR, the repertoire was profiled, and TCRdb retains in-frame clones only, with some absent. Among 120,000 or so clones, 70% to 90% were seen once, and the ten largest hold 1.5% to 2%. The sample taken for sequencing was PBMCs. These receptors all stem from a woman under 30 in good health and CMV-seronegative.

This rearrangement joins TRBV4-1 to TRBJ2-1; 10 nucleotides line up with TRBD2. CDR1 MGHRA and CDR2 YSYEKL come from the germline V gene. CDR3 length equals 17 residues. The V segment lost 2 bases and the J segment 10 bases; nucleotides outside the gene matches: 14. The CDR3 here is CASSQTPLAGGRGEQFF. In DNA, the CDR3 is TGCGCCAGCAGCCAAACCCCTTTAGCGGGGGGCAGAGGGGAGCAGTTCTTC.

The chain couples TRBV4-1 to TRBJ2-7; the D gene is possibly TRBD1 (5 bases). CDR1 is MGHRA, CDR2 YSYEKL, per germline. V was cut by 1 base and J by 2 bases, with 9 bases left in between. CDR3 length: 14 residues. CDR3 region: CASSQGAGPYEQYF. The CDR3 DNA reads TGCGCCAGCAGCCAAGGCGCAGGGCCCTACGAGCAGTACTTC.

The J gene is TRBJ2-7, the V gene TRBV2; 11 bases map to TRBD1. V shed 5 bases and J 3 bases; nucleotides not matched to a gene: 9. Germline loops: CDR1 SNHLY, CDR2 FYNNEI. The CDR3 sequence is 16 residues long. CDR3 sequence reads: CASSTPGTGGGYEQYF. CDR3 nucleotides: TGTGCCAGCAGTACTCCCGGGACAGGGGGGGGCTACGAGCAGTACTTC.

This chain joins TRBV6-5 and TRBJ2-7; D remains unclear. V lost 4 bases, J lost 2 bases, and 12 bases lay in between. Germline V gene sequence: CDR1 MNHEY, CDR2 SVGAGI. The length of the CDR3 is 14 residues. The CDR3 sequence is CASSSPSPPYEQYF. CDR3 DNA: TGTGCCAGCAGTTCTCCTTCCCCCCCCTACGAGCAGTACTTC.

The rearrangement uses TRBV14 and TRBJ2-1, with 10 positions matching TRBD2. Germline V gene data show CDR1 as SGHDN and CDR2 as FVKESK. V lost 6 bases, J lost 8 bases, and 7 bases stayed unmatched. The CDR3 has 14 residues. CDR3 region: CASSISGGADEQFF. CDR3 nucleotide sequence: TGTGCCAGCAGTATAAGCGGGGGGGCGGATGAGCAGTTCTTC.

The chain links TRBV7-9 to TRBJ2-2, with D maybe TRBD2 (7 bases). V lost 3 bases and J lost 4, with 15 bases in between. The CDR3 sequence is 16 residues long. Germline CDR1 and CDR2: SEHNR and FQNEAQ (reference sequence). This CDR3 reads CASSLVGGPATGELFF. The CDR3 DNA is TGTGCCAGCAGCTTGGTGGGGGGGCCTGCCACCGGGGAGCTGTTTTTT.

There are a few counts of this clone. V gene TRBV9 combines with J gene TRBJ2-1, with TRBD2 identical over 11 bases. Germline CDR1 reads SGDLS; CDR2 reads YYNGEE. V lost 0 bases and J lost 9; bases outside the gene matches: 11. The CDR3 consists of 17 residues. CDR3 region: CASSVAMIAGGQGEQFF. In DNA, the CDR3 is TGTGCCAGCAGCGTAGCTATGATAGCGGGGGGGCAGGGTGAGCAGTTCTTC. Full variable domain (remainder filled in from reference TRBV9 and TRBJ2-1): DSGVTQTPKHLITATGQRVTLRCSPRSGDLSVYWYQQSLDQGLQFLIQYYNGEERAKGNILERFSAQQFPDLHSELNLSSLELGDSALYFCASSVAMIAGGQGEQFFGPGTRLTVL.

A note on this clone: Without the conserved terminal phenylalanine or tryptophan, this CDR3 likely stems from a read error. The chain employs TRBV30 and TRBJ1-1; D possibly corresponds to TRBD1 (6 bases). This CDR3 contains 14 residues. Trimming stripped 0 bases from V and 4 bases from J, with 12 bases between. Germline values: CDR1 GTSNPN, CDR2 SVGIG (reference sequence). CDR3 loop: CAWSVARGRTEAFL. The CDR3 DNA sequence: TGTGCCTGGAGTGTAGCCAGGGGCCGCACTGAAGCTTTCCTT.

The genes are TRBV2 and TRBJ1-2, with TRBD1 matching 7 bases. The length of the CDR3 is 13 residues. J was trimmed by 3 bases and V by 10 bases; bases with no gene match: 8. The germline V gene has CDR1 SNHLY and CDR2 FYNNEI. The CDR3 bases are TGTGCCACTACATTTGGACAGGACTATGGCTACACCTTC. This translates into CATTFGQDYGYTF.

V is TRBV28 and J is TRBJ1-5, with TRBD1 identical over 9 bases. CDR1 and CDR2 from the germline V gene are MDHEN and SYDVKM. The CDR3 has 15 residues. Trimming cost V 1 base and J 9 bases; bases outside gene matches: 7. This CDR3 reads CASSLSRDRVLPQHF. CDR3 nucleotide sequence: TGTGCCAGCAGTTTATCACGGGACAGGGTACTGCCCCAGCATTTT.